These 3 T cell receptor beta chains share one sample of origin, sequenced in a study of OX40 agonist ivuxolimab in advanced cancers. Assay used: immunoSEQ multiplex PCR; TCRdb lists only in-frame clones, some missing. The table has some 58,000 clones, about 82% seen once; the top ten hold 1.9%. The sequencing used CD4+ or CD8+ T cells sorted from blood, collected in a trial of the OX40 agonist ivuxolimab. The receptors were gathered from an adult with an advanced solid tumor such as melanoma, head and neck, liver or kidney cancer.

The chain has TRBV5-1 and TRBJ2-5, with D hard to call. This CDR3 contains 14 residues. Looked up from germline, CDR1 is SGHRS and CDR2 is YFSETQ. Trimming took 0 bases from V and 8 from J, leaving 14 bases between them. The CDR3 spells CASSLEISQGTQYF. CDR3 in DNA: TGCGCCAGCAGCTTGGAGATTAGCCAAGGAACCCAGTACTTC.

The rearrangement links TRBV5-4 to TRBJ2-5; 11 bases match TRBD1. This CDR3 has 16 amino acids. Germline values: CDR1 SGHNT, CDR2 YYREEE (reference sequence). The ends lost 4 bases at V and 5 bases at J; junction bases unmatched: 10. The DNA for the CDR3 is TGTGCCAGCAGCCATCCGGGACAGGGGGACATCGAGACCCAGTACTTC. It encodes CASSHPGQGDIETQYF.

This sequence joins TRBV18 and TRBJ2-7, with D possibly matching TRBD1 (6 bases). Between the trimmed V and J ends, which lost 5 bases and 3 bases, there was a span of 20 bases. The CDR3 has 16 amino acids. Germline CDR1 KGHSH, CDR2 LQKENI. The CDR3 protein is CASSTRQAHLLYEQYF. CDR3 bases: TGTGCCAGCTCAACCCGACAGGCCCACCTCCTCTACGAGCAGTACTTC. Full variable domain (rest looked up from reference TRBV18 and TRBJ2-7): NAGVMQNPRHLVRRRGQEARLRCSPMKGHSHVYWYRQLPEEGLKFMVYLQKENIIDESGMPKERFSAEFPKEGPSILRIQQVVRGDSAAYFCASSTRQAHLLYEQYFGPGTRLTVT.